This is a list of T cell receptor beta chains from one sample in a study of blood T cell repertoires in COVID-19. Clones were read by immunoSEQ multiplex PCR, and TCRdb kept only the in-frame ones, dropping some. Here the sample spans under 350,000 clones, just under 90% being singletons. Sequenced sample: PBMCs or T cells enriched from blood (not recorded which). These receptors were taken from a woman aged 55-70 years who had recovered from COVID-19. Each CDR3 is given with its conserved first and last residue. A D gene is named only where the DNA matches it firmly. Some rows have no size entry. The others give once, few or many, or a class for an expanded clone.

V gene: TRBV21-1; J gene: TRBJ1-4; clone size: .; D gene: .; CDR3 DNA: TGTGCCAGCACCCAAGGGGGGGACACAACTAATGAAAAACTGTTTTTT; CDR3 protein: CASTQGGDTTNEKLFF
V gene: TRBV19; J gene: TRBJ1-2; clone size: .; D gene: TRBD1; CDR3 DNA: TGTGCCAGTACCCGGACAGGAGCCCTCGGGTACACCTTC; CDR3 protein: CASTRTGALGYTF
V gene: TRBV7-9; J gene: TRBJ2-2; clone size: .; D gene: TRBD2; CDR3 DNA: TGTGCCAGCACCTCCGGGCTAGCGGGAGGATACGGGGAGCTGTTTTTT; CDR3 protein: CASTSGLAGGYGELFF
V gene: TRBV30; J gene: TRBJ2-4; clone size: .; D gene: .; CDR3 DNA: TGTGCCTGGAGCCCTGGACAGCTACAAAACATTCAGTACTTC; CDR3 protein: CAWSPGQLQNIQYF
V gene: TRBV28; J gene: TRBJ2-7; clone size: .; D gene: .; CDR3 DNA: TGTGCCAGCAGTTTATTAGGGGCCGGGGAGCAGTACTTC; CDR3 protein: CASSLLGAGEQYF
V gene: TRBV5-1; J gene: TRBJ1-2; clone size: .; D gene: .; CDR3 DNA: TGCGCCAGCAGCTTGAACCAGGAGGGACATGGCTACACCTTC; CDR3 protein: CASSLNQEGHGYTF
V gene: TRBV7-2; J gene: TRBJ1-2; clone size: .; D gene: .; CDR3 DNA: TGTGCCAGCAGCCCGACGGGGGGAAGTAACTATGGCTACACCTTC; CDR3 protein: CASSPTGGSNYGYTF
V gene: TRBV15; J gene: TRBJ1-6; clone size: .; D gene: .; CDR3 DNA: TGTGCCACCAGCAGGTTACAGAACCCCTATAATTCACCCCTCCACTTT; CDR3 protein: CATSRLQNPYNSPLHF
V gene: TRBV11-2; J gene: TRBJ2-7; clone size: .; D gene: TRBD2; CDR3 DNA: TGTGCCAGCAGCTTATGGACTAGTAATCCCTACGAGCAGTACTTC; CDR3 protein: CASSLWTSNPYEQYF
V gene: TRBV10-3; J gene: TRBJ1-1; clone size: .; D gene: TRBD1; CDR3 DNA: TGTGCCATCAGGGACAGGGAGACTGAAGCTTTCTTT; CDR3 protein: CAIRDRETEAFF
V gene: TRBV2; J gene: TRBJ1-2; clone size: few; D gene: .; CDR3 DNA: TGTGCCAGCAGGAGGAGGGCCGGCTACACCTTC; CDR3 protein: CASRRRAGYTF
V gene: TRBV28; J gene: TRBJ1-2; clone size: .; D gene: TRBD1; CDR3 DNA: TGTGCCAGCAGTTTATCAGGGGGCGAGAACTATGGCTACACCTTC; CDR3 protein: CASSLSGGENYGYTF
V gene: TRBV28; J gene: TRBJ2-1; clone size: .; D gene: .; CDR3 DNA: TGTGCCAGCAGAGCCCCCTCCTACAATGAGCAGTTCTTC; CDR3 protein: CASRAPSYNEQFF
V gene: TRBV5-1; J gene: TRBJ1-1; clone size: few; D gene: .; CDR3 DNA: TGCGCCAGCAGCTTGACCCGAACAAACACTGAAGCTTTCTTT; CDR3 protein: CASSLTRTNTEAFF
V gene: TRBV10-1; J gene: TRBJ1-2; clone size: .; D gene: TRBD1; CDR3 DNA: TGCGCCAGCAGTGAGTCCGGGACAGACCGTGGCTACACCTTC; CDR3 protein: CASSESGTDRGYTF
V gene: TRBV5-5; J gene: TRBJ2-7; clone size: .; D gene: TRBD1; CDR3 DNA: TGTGCCAGCAGCTTGGGACCGGACAGGAGCTCCTACGAGCAGTACTTC; CDR3 protein: CASSLGPDRSSYEQYF
V gene: TRBV19; J gene: TRBJ1-5; clone size: .; D gene: TRBD1; CDR3 DNA: TGTGCCAGTACCCCCCGGGACAGAGCAAATCAGCCCCAGCATTTT; CDR3 protein: CASTPRDRANQPQHF
V gene: TRBV5-4; J gene: TRBJ2-2; clone size: .; D gene: TRBD2; CDR3 DNA: TGTGCCAGCAGCACCCCGGCGGGAGCCACCGGGGAGCTGTTTTTT; CDR3 protein: CASSTPAGATGELFF